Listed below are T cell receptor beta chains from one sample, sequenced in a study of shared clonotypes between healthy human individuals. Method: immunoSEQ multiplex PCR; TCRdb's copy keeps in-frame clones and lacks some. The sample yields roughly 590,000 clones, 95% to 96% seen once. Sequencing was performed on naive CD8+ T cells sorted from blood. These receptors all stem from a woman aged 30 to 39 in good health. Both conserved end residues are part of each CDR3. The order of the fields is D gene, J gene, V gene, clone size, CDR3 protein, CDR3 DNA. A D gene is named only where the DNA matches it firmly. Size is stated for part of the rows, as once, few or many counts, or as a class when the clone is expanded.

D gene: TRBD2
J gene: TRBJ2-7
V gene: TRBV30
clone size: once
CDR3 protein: CAWSFRKASGSSYEQYF
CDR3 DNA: TGTGCCTGGAGTTTCCGGAAGGCTAGCGGGTCCTCCTACGAGCAGTACTTC

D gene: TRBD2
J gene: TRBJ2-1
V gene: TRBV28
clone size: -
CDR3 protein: CASSFPRGDEQFF
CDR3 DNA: TGTGCCAGCAGTTTTCCCCGGGGGGATGAGCAGTTCTTC

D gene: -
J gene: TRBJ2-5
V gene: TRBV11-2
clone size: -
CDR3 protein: CASSYFDFLQETQYF
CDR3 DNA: TGTGCCAGCAGCTACTTCGACTTTCTCCAAGAGACCCAGTACTTC

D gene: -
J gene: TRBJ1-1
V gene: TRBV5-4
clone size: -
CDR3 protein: CASSSFTTVNTEAFF
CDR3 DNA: TGTGCCAGCAGCAGCTTTACGACAGTCAACACTGAAGCTTTCTTT

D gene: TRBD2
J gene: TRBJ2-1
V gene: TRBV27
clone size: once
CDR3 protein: CASSLLPSGYNEQFF
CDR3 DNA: TGTGCCAGCAGTTTACTCCCTAGCGGGTACAATGAGCAGTTCTTC

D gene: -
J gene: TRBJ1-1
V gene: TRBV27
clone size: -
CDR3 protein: CASSFGGSHTEAFF
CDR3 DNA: TGTGCCAGCAGTTTCGGGGGCTCCCACACTGAAGCTTTCTTT

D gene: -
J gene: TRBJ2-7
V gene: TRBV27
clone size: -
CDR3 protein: CASSLAVIGAEQYF
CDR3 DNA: TGTGCCAGCAGTTTAGCTGTAATCGGAGCGGAGCAGTACTTC

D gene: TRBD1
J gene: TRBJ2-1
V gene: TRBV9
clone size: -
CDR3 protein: CASSPSDRIVDNEQFF
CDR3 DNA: TGTGCCAGCAGCCCATCGGACAGGATAGTTGACAATGAGCAGTTCTTC

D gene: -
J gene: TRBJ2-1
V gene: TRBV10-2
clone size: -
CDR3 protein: CASSDHEQFF
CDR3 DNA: TGCGCCAGCAGTGACCATGAGCAGTTCTTC

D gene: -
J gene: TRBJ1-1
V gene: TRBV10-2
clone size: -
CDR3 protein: CASTPGPTEAFF
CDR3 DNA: TGCGCCAGCACCCCGGGACCCACTGAAGCTTTCTTT

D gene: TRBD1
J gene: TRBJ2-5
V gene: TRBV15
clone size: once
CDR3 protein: CATSREQGPPETQYF
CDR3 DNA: TGTGCCACCAGCAGAGAACAGGGGCCCCCAGAGACCCAGTACTTC

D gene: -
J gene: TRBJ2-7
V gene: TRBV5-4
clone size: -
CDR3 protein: CASSSDPGEQYF
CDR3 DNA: TGTGCCAGCAGCTCAGACCCGGGCGAGCAGTACTTC